What follows describes a single TCR beta chain. The data were obtained in a study of healthy donors' naive CD4 and CD8 T cells. A linear amplification protocol produced the TCR libraries from 450 to 500 ng of total RNA. TCRdb redid the calling of the reads with MiXCR, one entry per CDR3 protein. The top ten clones hold 2% to 2.5% of a sample with approximately 180,000 distinct CDR3 sequences, 65% to 75% of them seen once. This TCR was sampled from a pool of human donors in good health; the sample pools cells from several healthy donors. The source material was naive CD4+ and CD8+ T cells sorted from blood, pooled from several donors.

The CDR3 sequence: CSVEGLDRESYNEQFF. The CDR3 DNA is TGCAGCGTTGAAGGACTAGATCGGGAGTCCTACAATGAGCAGTTCTTC. This chain joins TRBV29-1 and TRBJ2-1, with D tentatively TRBD2 (6 bases). The CDR3 has 16 residues. Trimming shortened V by 1 base and J by 1 base, and 14 bases separated the two germline ends. Germline V lookup: CDR1 SQVTM, CDR2 ANQGSEA.